Following are 12 T cell receptor beta chains from one sample sequenced in a study of blood T cell repertoires in COVID-19. Using immunoSEQ multiplex PCR, the repertoire was profiled, and TCRdb retains in-frame clones only, with some absent. The sample yields approximately 250,000 clones, 88% seen once. Sequenced input: PBMCs or T cells enriched from blood (not recorded which). The receptors come from a woman between 55 and 75 years old in a cohort exposed to, infected with or recovered from COVID-19 (not recorded which).

The chain links TRBV13 to TRBJ1-4; 12 bases are shared with TRBD1. The CDR3 contains 17 residues. Trimming at V came to 3 bases and at J to 0 bases, leaving 2 bases not matched to a gene. Germline assignment: CDR1 PRHDT and CDR2 FYEKMQ (reference sequence). The CDR3 spells CASSFGTGGPTNEKLFF. The CDR3, as DNA: TGTGCCAGCAGCTTCGGGACAGGGGGCCCAACTAATGAAAAACTGTTTTTT.

The chain couples TRBV2 to TRBJ2-7; 8 positions match TRBD1. CDR1 and CDR2 from the germline V gene are SNHLY and FYNNEI. CDR3 length equals 14 residues. V lost 6 bases and J lost 1; bases outside the gene matches: 5. The CDR3 nucleotides are TGTGCCAGCAGCCCCGGACAGGGATCCTACGAGCAGTACTTC. Protein product: CASSPGQGSYEQYF.

This sequence joins TRBV6-2 or TRBV6-3 and TRBJ2-7; 11 bases are a match to TRBD2. Germline assignment: CDR1 MNHEY and CDR2 SVGEGT. This CDR3 contains 16 residues. J gave up 2 bases and V 4 bases, and 7 bases lay outside the gene matches. CDR3 sequence reads: CASSSTSGRGPYEQYF. The CDR3 nucleotides are TGTGCCAGCAGTTCTACTAGCGGGAGAGGGCCCTACGAGCAGTACTTC.

The chain joins TRBV28 to TRBJ2-7; 8 bases fit TRBD1. The CDR3 length is 14 residues. Germline trimming cut 6 bases from V and 2 bases from J; bases unmatched to any gene: 6. From germline, CDR1 is MDHEN and CDR2 SYDVKM. The CDR3 protein is CASRLGQGTYEQYF. The CDR3 nucleotides are TGTGCCAGCAGGCTTGGACAGGGAACCTACGAGCAGTACTTC.

V is TRBV10-3 and J is TRBJ2-1; TRBD1 aligns across 10 bases. The germline V gene has CDR1 ENHRY and CDR2 SYGVKD. This CDR3 is built from 13 residues. The CDR3 DNA follows: TGTGCAGCGGGGGACAGGGGCTGGGATGAGCAGTTCTTC. It codes for CAAGDRGWDEQFF.

V is TRBV18 and J is TRBJ1-1; 8 bases agree with TRBD1. The CDR3 is 15 amino acids. The V and J ends lost 3 bases and 1 base, in that order; junction bases with no gene match: 4. The V gene's germline CDR1 is KGHSH and CDR2 LQKENI. The CDR3 sequence is CASSPLQGENTEAFF. CDR3 sequence (DNA): TGTGCCAGCTCACCTCTACAGGGGGAGAACACTGAAGCTTTCTTT.

The chain joins TRBV5-1 to TRBJ2-5, with 8 bases fitting TRBD1. The V gene's germline CDR1 is SGHRS and CDR2 YFSETQ. V was pared by 4 bases and J by 5 bases, with 4 bases of the junction left unmatched. The CDR3 length is 13 residues. The CDR3 protein is CASSLDRVETQYF. The CDR3 nucleotides read TGCGCCAGCAGCCTGGACAGGGTTGAGACCCAGTACTTC.

The DNA of the CDR3 is TGTGCCAGCAGCTTATGGGGGAGGGCCCCTCTTGCCTACGAGCAGTACTTC. Translating gives CASSLWGRAPLAYEQYF. The chain has TRBV7-9 and TRBJ2-7; 7 nucleotides match TRBD2. The V gene end was trimmed by 2 bases and the J gene end by 2 bases; junction bases not matched to a gene: 12. Germline CDR1 reads SEHNR; CDR2 reads FQNEAQ (reference sequence). The CDR3 is 17 residues long.

The rearrangement links TRBV6-5 to TRBJ2-7, with 10 positions matching TRBD2. The CDR3 runs 15 residues. Germline assignment: CDR1 MNHEY and CDR2 SVGAGI. V trimming: 6 bases; J trimming: 1 base; junction bases outside the gene matches: 6. The CDR3: CASRSGTSVSYEQYF. In nucleotides, the CDR3 is TGTGCCAGCAGGTCCGGGACTAGCGTTTCCTACGAGCAGTACTTC.

This clone was found a few times. The chain employs TRBV7-9 and TRBJ2-7, with TRBD1 matching 7 bases. V shed 5 bases, J shed 1 base, and the junction held 2 bases outside the gene matches. Germline lookup yields CDR1 SEHNR and CDR2 FQNEAQ (reference sequence). The CDR3 length is 13 residues. DNA for the CDR3: TGTGCCAGCAGCCCGGGACAGTCCTACGAGCAGTACTTC. Its protein product is CASSPGQSYEQYF.

The V and J genes are TRBV5-6 and TRBJ2-7; 11 bases line up with TRBD2. This CDR3 contains 14 residues. V was pared by 4 bases and J by 6 bases, with 6 bases of the junction left unmatched. Germline-derived CDR1 and CDR2 are SGHDT and YYEEEE. The CDR3 DNA reads TGTGCCAGCAGCGTGACTAGCGGGGTCGCCGAGCAGTACTTC. Its protein product is CASSVTSGVAEQYF.

V is TRBV7-9 and J is TRBJ1-1; D gene uncertain. The CDR3 totals 14 residues. V was clipped by 2 bases and J by 4 bases, with 11 bases between them. Per germline, CDR1 SEHNR and CDR2 FQNEAQ (reference sequence). CDR3 nucleotide sequence: TGTGCCAGCAGCTTATCATCGGGGTTCACTGAAGCTTTCTTT. Its protein is CASSLSSGFTEAFF.